These 20 T cell receptor beta chains were all obtained from the same sample, sequenced in a study of T cell changes during pregnancy in multiple sclerosis. The data were produced by immunoSEQ multiplex PCR, yet TCRdb's version contains in-frame clones alone and is incomplete. The sample gives over 45,000 clones, about 89% of which show up once; more than 1.5% is in the top ten. The material sequenced was peripheral blood, taken after pregnancy. The origin of the receptors is a female donor with multiple sclerosis, enrolled in a pregnancy study.

The chain has TRBV5-1 and TRBJ1-1, with a weak D call TRBD1 (6 bases). V lost 0 bases and J 4 bases, leaving 10 bases between the germline ends. Germline CDR1 is SGHRS and CDR2 is YFSETQ. The length of the CDR3 is 14 residues. CDR3 sequence (DNA): TGCGCCAGCAGCTTGGCCGGGGGGCCCACTGAAGCTTTCTTT. Its translation is CASSLAGGPTEAFF.

This chain uses TRBV5-1 with TRBJ1-1; D is uncertain. CDR3 length: 14 residues. The V and J ends lost 3 bases and 4 bases respectively, with 13 bases between them. Germline V lookup: CDR1 SGHRS, CDR2 YFSETQ. In nucleotides, the CDR3 is TGCGCCAGCAGCTGGAGCGGAGCTGGCACTGAAGCTTTCTTT. Translating it yields CASSWSGAGTEAFF.

This chain uses TRBV19 with TRBJ1-1; 7 bases are shared with TRBD1. The CDR3 spans 16 residues. V was pared by 4 bases and J by 4 bases, with 12 bases of the junction left unmatched. Looked up from germline, CDR1 is LNHDA and CDR2 is SQIVND (reference sequence). CDR3 protein: CASSSLGQAGRTEAFF. The CDR3 bases are TGTGCCAGTAGTAGTTTAGGACAGGCTGGCCGCACTGAAGCTTTCTTT. The whole variable domain, filled in from reference TRBV19 and TRBJ1-1, reads DGGITQSPKYLFRKEGQNVTLSCEQNLNHDAMYWYRQDPGQGLRLIYYSQIVNDFQKGDIAEGYSVSREKKESFPLTVTSAQKNPTAFYLCASSSLGQAGRTEAFFGQGTRLTVV.

J is TRBJ1-4 and V is TRBV6-6; TRBD1 aligns across 8 bases. The V and J ends lost 8 bases and 2 bases, in that order; junction bases with no gene match: 1. The CDR3 length is 13 residues. The germline CDR1 and CDR2 sequences are MNHNY and SVGAGI (reference sequence). CDR3 sequence (DNA): TGTGCCAGCTCAGGGGGCACTAATGAAAAACTGTTTTTT. Translating gives CASSGGTNEKLFF.

The J gene is TRBJ1-6, the V gene TRBV5-1, with D tentatively TRBD1 (5 bases). The CDR3 has 16 amino acids. Germline V gene data show CDR1 as SGHRS and CDR2 as YFSETQ. Trimming left V 5 bases short and J 0 bases short, with 12 bases between. CDR3 in amino acids: CASRPRAGSYNSPLHF. The CDR3 coding sequence is TGCGCCAGCAGGCCCAGGGCCGGCTCCTATAATTCACCCCTCCACTTT.

The V call is TRBV14, the J call TRBJ1-5, with TRBD1 identical over 7 bases. This CDR3 is built from 18 residues. J lost 3 bases, V lost 4 bases, and 15 bases had no gene match. Germline V gene data show CDR1 as SGHDN and CDR2 as FVKESK. CDR3 in DNA: TGTGCCAGCAGCCGTAAAGGGGGAATGACAGGGAACAATCAGCCCCAGCATTTT. This codes for CASSRKGGMTGNNQPQHF.

This clone came up a few times. This chain joins TRBV2 and TRBJ1-1; D is ambiguous. Looked up from germline, CDR1 is SNHLY and CDR2 is FYNNEI. The CDR3 runs to 14 residues. V lost 2 bases to trimming and J lost 0 bases, with 7 bases between them. The CDR3 nucleotides read TGTGCCAGCAGTGAAAGGCGGATGAACACTGAAGCTTTCTTT. Translated, it gives CASSERRMNTEAFF.

The chain employs TRBV11-2 and TRBJ1-2; TRBD1 matches 7 bases. V lost 1 base, J lost 8 bases, and 10 bases stayed unmatched. CDR3 length equals 15 residues. Germline CDR1 is SGHAT and CDR2 is FQNNGV. CDR3 nucleotide sequence: TGTGCCAGCAGCTTAGTTGCAGGGGGAGGTTTAGGCTACACCTTC. Translated: CASSLVAGGGLGYTF.

V gene TRBV4-1 combines with J gene TRBJ2-3; 8 bases match TRBD2. Germline V gives CDR1 MGHRA, CDR2 YSYEKL. J gave up 2 bases and V 1 base, and 2 bases lay outside the gene matches. The CDR3 runs to 15 residues. CDR3 sequence (DNA): TGCGCCAGCAGCCAAGGGGGACTAGTCACAGATACGCAGTATTTT. As protein: CASSQGGLVTDTQYF.

The chain has TRBV6-6 and TRBJ1-1; D unclear. CDR3 size: 14 residues. V lost 4 bases, J lost 5 bases, and 14 bases lay in between. Looked up from germline, CDR1 is MNHNY and CDR2 is SVGAGI (reference sequence). CDR3 DNA: TGTGCCAGCAGTTCGCACTGGGGAGTGACTGAAGCTTTCTTT. It codes for CASSSHWGVTEAFF.

A single count supports this clone. V usage is TRBV5-1 and J usage is TRBJ1-5; D not certain. Germline values: CDR1 SGHRS, CDR2 YFSETQ. CDR3 length: 15 amino acids. The V gene lost 1 base and the J gene lost 0 bases, with 8 bases spanning the gap. The CDR3 region has the DNA TGCGCCAGCAGCTTGATCCGGTATAGCAATCAGCCCCAGCATTTT. It codes for CASSLIRYSNQPQHF.

The chain recombines TRBV12-5 with TRBJ1-2, with TRBD1 matching over 7 bases. V lost 4 bases and J lost 8; bases outside the gene matches: 10. Germline CDR1 reads LGHNT; CDR2 reads FRNRAP. The CDR3 loop spans 14 amino acids. The CDR3 sequence is CASGSTGPGEGYTF. The CDR3 DNA sequence: TGTGCTAGTGGTTCGACAGGGCCAGGAGAGGGCTACACCTTC.

The rearrangement uses TRBV6-5 and TRBJ2-7; a weak D match, TRBD1 (6 bases). The CDR3 is 13 residues long. CDR1 and CDR2 from the germline V gene are MNHEY and SVGAGI. V shed 3 bases and J shed 2 bases, with 8 bases lying between them. As DNA, the CDR3 is TGTGCCAGCAGTTATGGACAGCCCTACGAGCAGTACTTC. Protein product: CASSYGQPYEQYF.

The J gene is TRBJ1-1, the V gene TRBV30; D unresolved. Trimming shortened V by 7 bases and J by 3 bases, and 15 bases separated the two germline ends. CDR3 length equals 13 residues. Germline loops: CDR1 GTSNPN, CDR2 SVGIG (reference sequence). The CDR3 reads CASEEDGYTEAFF. The CDR3 region has the DNA TGTGCCTCAGAAGAGGATGGGTACACTGAAGCTTTCTTT.

The genes are TRBV5-4 and TRBJ1-1; D uncertain. Between the trimmed V and J ends, which lost 1 base and 5 bases, there was a span of 6 bases. The germline CDR1 and CDR2 sequences are SGHNT and YYREEE (reference sequence). The CDR3 spans 12 residues. CDR3 amino acids: CASSLPRTEAFF. DNA for the CDR3: TGTGCCAGCAGCTTGCCCCGGACTGAAGCTTTCTTT.

The count of this clone is one. The rearrangement uses TRBV6-6 and TRBJ1-1, with 7 bases aligning to TRBD1. Trimming took 2 bases from V and 11 from J; bases not matched to a gene: 5. CDR3 length: 12 amino acids. Germline CDR1 MNHNY, CDR2 SVGAGI (reference sequence). The CDR3 sequence is CASSYGARGAFF. In DNA form, the CDR3 reads TGTGCCAGCAGTTACGGGGCCAGGGGGGCTTTCTTT.

The chain recombines TRBV28 with TRBJ2-7; TRBD1 matches at 8 bases. V was pared by 7 bases and J by 4 bases, with 12 bases of the junction left unmatched. CDR3 size: 15 residues. Germline V gene data show CDR1 as MDHEN and CDR2 as SYDVKM. The CDR3 DNA follows: TGTGCCAGCACTATTGGGGTGACAGGGGAATACGAGCAGTACTTC. Translating it yields CASTIGVTGEYEQYF.

With respect to this clone: One junction end does not reproduce the germline sequence, and a read error may be involved. The chain recombines TRBV5-6 with TRBJ2-4; TRBD2 aligns across 7 bases. CDR1 and CDR2 from the germline V gene are SGHDT and YYEEEE. The CDR3 consists of 13 residues. CDR3 bases: TGTGCCAGCAGCCACCGGCTGAGTGGGGGGGTGCACTTC. It is translated as CASSHRLSGGVHF. Variable domain in full (rest from reference TRBV5-6 and TRBJ2-4): DAGVTQSPTHLIKTRGQQVTLRCSPKSGHDTVSWYQQALGQGPQFIFQYYEEEERQRGNFPDRFSGHQFPNYSSELNVNALLLGDSALYLCASSHRLSGGVHFGAGTRLSVL.

This rearrangement joins TRBV29-1 to TRBJ2-7, with 7 bases matching TRBD1. V was pared by 5 bases and J by 4 bases, with 8 bases of the junction left unmatched. This CDR3 spans 13 amino acids. CDR1 SQVTM and CDR2 ANQGSEA come from the germline V gene. CDR3 bases: TGCAGCGTTACAGGGGACCTCGATTACGAGCAGTACTTC. Translation gives CSVTGDLDYEQYF.

This clone has a single count. The chain recombines TRBV10-1 with TRBJ1-5; D is unclear. The germline V gene has CDR1 WNHNN and CDR2 SYGVQD (reference sequence). This CDR3 contains 18 residues. Trimming stripped 0 bases from V and 0 bases from J, with 15 bases between. The CDR3 DNA reads as TGCGCCAGCAGTGAGTCGCGGAGGGCAGGACGTAGCAATCAGCCCCAGCATTTT. Protein: CASSESRRAGRSNQPQHF.